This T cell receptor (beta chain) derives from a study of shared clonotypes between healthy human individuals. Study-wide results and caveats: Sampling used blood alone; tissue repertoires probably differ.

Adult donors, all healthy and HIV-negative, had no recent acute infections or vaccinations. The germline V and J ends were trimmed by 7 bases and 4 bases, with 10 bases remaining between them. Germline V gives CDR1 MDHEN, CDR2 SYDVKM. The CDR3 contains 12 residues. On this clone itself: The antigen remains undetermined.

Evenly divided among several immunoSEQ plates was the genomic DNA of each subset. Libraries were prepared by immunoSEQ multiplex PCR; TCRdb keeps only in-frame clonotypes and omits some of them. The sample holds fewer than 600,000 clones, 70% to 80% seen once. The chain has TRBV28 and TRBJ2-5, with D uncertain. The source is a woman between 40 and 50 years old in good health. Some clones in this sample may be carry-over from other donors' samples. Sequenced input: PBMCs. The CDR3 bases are TGTGCCAGCACCAGCCTGGGAGAGACCCAGTACTTC. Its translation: CASTSLGETQYF.